This T cell receptor (beta chain) was sequenced in a study of CD8 T cells in ankylosing spondylitis. Germline CDR1 LGHDT, CDR2 YNNKEL (reference sequence). V was shortened by 4 bases and J by 1 base, with 14 bases between the two germline ends. The CDR3 spans 15 residues. In this sample, this clonotype turned up many times. Using quantitative 5'-RACE with molecular barcodes, the authors made TCR beta libraries. Each CDR3 protein gets one entry after TCRdb re-called the 5' RACE reads with MiXCR. Of 230,000 or so distinct CDR3 sequences listed, about 24% are singletons. The sequence was collected from a male donor with ankylosing spondylitis or in good health (not recorded which). The chain is built from TRBV3-1 and TRBJ2-7; D might be TRBD1 or TRBD2, each matching 5 bases. Sequences were obtained from blood, either unsorted or a sorted T cell fraction (not recorded which). CDR3 protein: CASSLYQGASYEQYF. CDR3 DNA: TGTGCCAGCAGCCTTTACCAGGGAGCATCCTACGAGCAGTACTTC.